The TCR beta chain under discussion was sequenced for a study of shared clonotypes between healthy human individuals. Regarding the study as a whole: Despite large depth, rarefaction showed incomplete sorted-subset sequencing.

V was trimmed by 5 bases and J by 1 base, leaving 5 bases between them. In germline, CDR1 is DFQATT, CDR2 SNEGSKA (reference sequence). The CDR3 sequence is 11 residues long. Regarding this clone: Its matching antigen is unknown.

An assay was performed, and its level was deep. Profiled with immunoSEQ multiplex PCR; TCRdb holds only in-frame clones, not every one. In the table there are about 1.1 million clones, around 77% of which are singletons. Recent vaccinations or acute infections were absent in the healthy HIV-negative adult donors. The sample comprised memory CD4+ T cells from PBMCs. Subset in this sample: CD45RA-negative fraction. The chain combines TRBV20-1 with TRBJ2-5; no reliable D call. The receptor's source is a man in his late teens or twenties in good health. Some clones in this sample may be carry-over from other donors' samples. The CDR3, as DNA: TGCAGTGCTCCGGTCCAAGAGACCCAGTACTTC. It codes for CSAPVQETQYF.